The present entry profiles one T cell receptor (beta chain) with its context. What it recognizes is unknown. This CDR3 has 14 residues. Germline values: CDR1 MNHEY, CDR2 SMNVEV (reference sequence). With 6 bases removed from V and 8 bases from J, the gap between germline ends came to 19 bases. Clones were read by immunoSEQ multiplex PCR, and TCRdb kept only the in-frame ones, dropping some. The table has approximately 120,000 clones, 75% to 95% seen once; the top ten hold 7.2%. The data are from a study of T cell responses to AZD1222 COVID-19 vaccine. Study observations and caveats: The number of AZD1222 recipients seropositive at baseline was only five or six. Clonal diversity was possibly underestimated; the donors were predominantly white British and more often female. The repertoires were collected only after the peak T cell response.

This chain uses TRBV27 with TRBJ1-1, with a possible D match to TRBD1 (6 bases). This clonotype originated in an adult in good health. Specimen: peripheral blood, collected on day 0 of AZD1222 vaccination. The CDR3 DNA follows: TGTGCCAGCAGCCCGGAGGGGGGGCTAGGCGAAGCTTTCTTT. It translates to CASSPEGGLGEAFF.